Following are 19 T cell receptor beta chains from one sample sequenced in a study of Ad26.COV2.S vaccination and SARS-CoV-2 variants. Some clones are missing from TCRdb's copy, which holds only in-frame ones; the method was immunoSEQ multiplex PCR. Found here are about 350,000 clones, 86% of them singletons; the top ten hold roughly 10%. The sample's treatment: some 19 received Ad26.COV2.S at low or high dose, single or two shots; 5 received placebo; per-sample allocation not given. The study sampled participants on day 63 after the first vaccine or placebo injection. The specimen comprised peripheral blood, sampled in a trial of Ad26.COV2.S vaccine versus placebo. Source of these receptors: a person between 18 and 65 years old who received the Ad26.COV2.S COVID-19 vaccine or a placebo.

The gene calls are TRBV19 and TRBJ1-2; no definite D call. The CDR3 totals 13 residues. Trimming left V 3 bases short and J 0 bases short, with 5 bases between. Per germline, CDR1 LNHDA and CDR2 SQIVND (reference sequence). As DNA, the CDR3 is TGTGCCAGTAGTATCTCCTCTAACTATGGCTACACCTTC. It yields the protein CASSISSNYGYTF.

The chain combines TRBV4-2 with TRBJ2-7; no firm D call. Trimming removed 1 base from V and 4 bases from J, with 8 bases in between. The V gene's germline CDR1 is LGHNA and CDR2 YNFKEQ. This CDR3 spans 13 amino acids. CDR3 residues: CASSQVSDYEQYF. The CDR3 DNA is TGTGCCAGCAGCCAAGTGTCCGATTACGAGCAGTACTTC.

This sequence joins TRBV7-9 and TRBJ2-7; 13 bases are shared with TRBD2. The junction had 8 bases not matched to a gene; V was cut back by 4 bases and J by 5 bases. CDR3 size: 16 residues. Germline V CDR1 and CDR2: SEHNR, FQNEAQ (reference sequence). CDR3 DNA sequence: TGTGCCAGCAGCTCCCCGGGACTAGCGGGATTCCACGAGCAGTACTTC. This gives the protein CASSSPGLAGFHEQYF.

The chain combines TRBV6-6 with TRBJ1-4; the D gene is possibly TRBD1 (6 bases). The germline CDR1 and CDR2 sequences are MNHNY and SVGAGI (reference sequence). CDR3 length: 14 residues. V dropped 6 bases and J dropped 8 bases, with 16 bases sitting between them. CDR3 amino acids: CASSNDRPGEKLFF. CDR3 nucleotides: TGTGCCAGCAGCAACGACAGGCCCGGCGAAAAACTGTTTTTT.

This rearrangement joins TRBV24-1 to TRBJ2-3, with D uncertain. The CDR3 consists of 14 residues. The V gene's germline CDR1 is KGHDR and CDR2 SFDVKD. V lost 9 bases and J lost 4, with 16 bases in between. CDR3 in DNA: TGTGCCACCTGGGTGAGGTACGGCGCAGATACGCAGTATTTT. The encoded protein is CATWVRYGADTQYF.

V gene TRBV11-2 combines with J gene TRBJ1-5; the D gene is possibly TRBD1 (6 bases). Trimming removed 0 bases from V and 7 bases from J, with 10 bases in between. This CDR3 comprises 14 residues. Germline CDR1 is SGHAT and CDR2 is FQNNGV. CDR3 amino acids: CASSLEQGGQPQHF. CDR3 sequence (DNA): TGTGCCAGCAGCTTAGAACAGGGTGGACAGCCCCAGCATTTT.

The gene calls are TRBV30 and TRBJ2-1, with D possibly matching TRBD2 (6 bases). In germline, CDR1 is GTSNPN, CDR2 SVGIG (reference sequence). V shed 2 bases and J shed 6 bases, with 14 bases lying between them. The CDR3 covers 14 residues. CDR3 bases: TGTGCCTGGAGTACTAGCAGCCCTAGCAATGAGCAGTTCTTC. It codes for CAWSTSSPSNEQFF.

The rearrangement joins TRBV27 to TRBJ2-5, with a tentative D call TRBD1 (5 bases). With 5 bases removed from V and 0 bases from J, the gap between germline ends came to 16 bases. The CDR3 spans 16 residues. The V gene's germline CDR1 is MNHEY and CDR2 SMNVEV (reference sequence). The CDR3 sequence is CASSPSMQGYQETQYF. CDR3 coding DNA: TGTGCCAGCAGTCCCTCCATGCAGGGCTACCAAGAGACCCAGTACTTC.

The chain recombines TRBV12-3 or TRBV12-4 with TRBJ2-5, with D hard to call. This CDR3 is built from 13 residues. The V end was cut by 3 bases, the J end by 2 bases, with 7 bases between. CDR3 nucleotide sequence: TGTGCCAGCAGTTTCGGCCTGCAAGAGACCCAGTACTTC. Translation: CASSFGLQETQYF.

This clone showed up just a few times. Other DNA variants within this sample encode the same CDR3. The rearrangement uses TRBV28 and TRBJ2-7; the D is unclear. V was shortened by 1 base and J by 0 bases, with 1 base between the two germline ends. The CDR3 has 12 amino acids. Germline V gene data show CDR1 as MDHEN and CDR2 as SYDVKM. The CDR3 protein is CASSLSSYEQYF. The CDR3 DNA sequence: TGTGCCAGCAGTTTATCCTCCTACGAGCAGTACTTC.

The J gene is TRBJ1-2, the V gene TRBV9; D gene uncertain. Trimming cost V 2 bases and J 4 bases, with 3 bases left between them. This CDR3 contains 11 residues. Germline V gene lookup returns CDR1 SGDLS and CDR2 YYNGEE. CDR3 protein: CASSVFYGYTF. DNA of the CDR3: TGTGCCAGCAGCGTTTTCTATGGCTACACCTTC.

This chain uses TRBV7-2 with TRBJ2-3; the D gene is possibly TRBD2 (5 bases). Trimming pared 3 bases from V and 1 base from J, leaving 8 bases between. CDR1 and CDR2 from the germline V gene are SGHTA and FQGNSA. The CDR3 is made up of 14 amino acids. The DNA for the CDR3 is TGTGCCAGCAGCTTCTCCGGGGGCACAGATACGCAGTATTTT. This translates into CASSFSGGTDTQYF.

The V call is TRBV2, the J call TRBJ2-7, with 13 bases lining up with TRBD2. The CDR3 contains 17 residues. Germline CDR1 and CDR2: SNHLY and FYNNEI. V shed 2 bases and J 0 bases; nucleotides not matched to a gene: 4. CDR3: CASSEFGTSGDSYEQYF. The CDR3 DNA is TGTGCCAGCAGTGAATTCGGGACTAGCGGGGACTCCTACGAGCAGTACTTC. The full variable domain, with the rest looked up from reference TRBV2 and TRBJ2-7, is EPEVTQTPSHQVTQMGQEVILRCVPISNHLYFYWYRQILGQKVEFLVSFYNNEISEKSEIFDDQFSVERPDGSNFTLKIRSTKLEDSAMYFCASSEFGTSGDSYEQYFGPGTRLTVT.

This chain links TRBV10-2 with TRBJ2-7; 8 positions agree with TRBD2. The CDR3 length is 14 residues. The ends lost 10 bases at V and 0 bases at J; junction bases unmatched: 8. Germline CDR1 and CDR2: WSHSY and SAAADI. CDR3 sequence (DNA): TGCGCCACGGCGGGGGGCTCCTACTCCTACGAGCAGTACTTC. It specifies CATAGGSYSYEQYF.

V and J are TRBV7-2 and TRBJ2-7, with a weak D call TRBD1 (6 bases). Germline-derived CDR1 and CDR2 are SGHTA and FQGNSA. The CDR3 loop spans 15 amino acids. Trimming removed 1 base from V and 2 bases from J, with 12 bases in between. CDR3 sequence reads: CASSLGAGEPYEQYF. CDR3 bases: TGTGCCAGCAGCTTAGGGGCAGGGGAGCCCTACGAGCAGTACTTC.

The rearrangement uses TRBV11-2 and TRBJ2-3, with 7 bases aligning to TRBD2. CDR3 length equals 18 residues. V lost 6 bases and J lost 1; bases outside the gene matches: 16. Looked up from germline, CDR1 is SGHAT and CDR2 is FQNNGV. CDR3 sequence (DNA): TGTGCCAGCAGAAAAACCCCTCGGTCTAGCGGACGCACAGATACGCAGTATTTT. Residues: CASRKTPRSSGRTDTQYF.

This chain joins TRBV29-1 and TRBJ1-2, with TRBD1 identical over 7 bases. With V trimmed by 4 bases and J by 7 bases, 9 bases remained unmatched. This CDR3 comprises 13 residues. Per germline, CDR1 SQVTM and CDR2 ANQGSEA. The CDR3 DNA sequence: TGCAGCGTTGGTTTCAAGGGGGCCGGTGGCTACACCTTC. Encoded protein: CSVGFKGAGGYTF.

V and J are TRBV5-6 and TRBJ2-7; D not certain. The CDR3 is 14 amino acids. Germline CDR1 SGHDT, CDR2 YYEEEE. Trimming took 3 bases from V and 1 from J, leaving 11 bases between them. The CDR3 DNA follows: TGTGCCAGCAGCTCCCCAGACGGATCCTACGAGCAGTACTTC. Translated: CASSSPDGSYEQYF.

This clone has more than one count but fewer than ten. This chain links TRBV7-9 with TRBJ1-4; D remains ambiguous. Trimming shortened V by 2 bases and J by 13 bases, and 14 bases separated the two germline ends. CDR1 and CDR2 from the germline V gene are SEHNR and FQNEAQ (reference sequence). The CDR3 is made up of 13 amino acids. CDR3 nucleotides: TGTGCCAGCAGCTTAATGCAGTCCGAAGTACTGTTTTTT. Its protein is CASSLMQSEVLFF.